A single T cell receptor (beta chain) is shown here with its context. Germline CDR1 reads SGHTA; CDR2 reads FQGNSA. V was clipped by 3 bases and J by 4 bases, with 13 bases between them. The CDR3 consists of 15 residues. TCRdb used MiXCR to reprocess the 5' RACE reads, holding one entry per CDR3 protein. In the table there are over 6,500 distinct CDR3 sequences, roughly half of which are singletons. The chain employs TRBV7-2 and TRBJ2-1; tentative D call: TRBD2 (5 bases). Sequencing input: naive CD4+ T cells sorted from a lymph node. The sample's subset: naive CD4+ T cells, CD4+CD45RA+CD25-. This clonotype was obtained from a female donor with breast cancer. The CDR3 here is CASSLVIGIYNEQFF. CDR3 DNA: TGTGCCAGCAGCTTGGTGATCGGGATTTACAATGAGCAGTTCTTC.